What follows describes a single TCR beta chain. Its antigen is not known. This entry comes from a study of T-cell memory formation after mild COVID-19. General observations from the study: Nothing showed for sure that second-wave clones peaking on day 37 were SARS-CoV-2 specific. Clones that got smaller from day 15 to 85 had even CD4/CD8, while clones growing later tipped toward CD4+.

Looked up from germline, CDR1 is SGHAT and CDR2 is FQNNGV. V was cut by 1 base and J by 2 bases, with 13 bases left in between. The CDR3 covers 16 residues. In TCRdb, the 5' RACE reads were re-called with MiXCR into one record per CDR3 protein. The repertoire consists of about 110,000 distinct CDR3 sequences, with roughly a sixth occurring once and the leading ten covering roughly 6%. The receptor was isolated from a man aged 18 to 35 who had mild COVID-19 (a few samples of this study predate the infection). Cell type and time point are not known. The chain couples TRBV11-2 to TRBJ2-3, with a tentative D call TRBD2 (6 bases). The sequenced material came from PBMCs or a T cell subset sorted from them (not recorded which). This CDR3 reads CASSLGTSRDTDTQYF. CDR3 nucleotide sequence: TGTGCCAGCAGCTTAGGCACTAGCCGAGACACAGATACGCAGTATTTT.